The 2 T cell receptor beta chains below come from one sample, sequenced in a study of cytomegalovirus exposure and HLA in healthy donors. The PCR employed 60 Vbeta primers together with 13 Jbeta primers. The protocol was immunoSEQ multiplex PCR, while the TCRdb copy is restricted to in-frame clones and leaves out a portion. Among around 200,000 clones listed, 70% to 75% were seen once. The sequencing sample was made of PBMCs. These receptors were obtained from a man aged 25 to 40 in good health and CMV-seropositive.

The V gene is TRBV7-2, the J gene TRBJ1-3, with a weak D call TRBD1 (5 bases). Between the trimmed V and J ends, which lost 3 bases and 0 bases, there was a span of 12 bases. The CDR3 extends over 16 amino acids. CDR1 is SGHTA, CDR2 FQGNSA, per germline. CDR3 region: CASSFNQGGSGNTIYF. The DNA of the CDR3 is TGTGCCAGCAGCTTCAATCAGGGAGGCTCTGGAAACACCATATATTTT.

This clone was observed a handful of times. The V and J genes are TRBV5-1 and TRBJ2-7, with D perhaps matching TRBD2 (7 bases). Germline V lookup: CDR1 SGHRS, CDR2 YFSETQ. The CDR3 loop spans 16 amino acids. V lost 4 bases to trimming and J lost 3 bases, with 20 bases between them. The CDR3 DNA reads as TGCGCCAGCAGCCCCGTGGCGGACAGCGGGGTCTACGAGCAGTACTTC. This gives the protein CASSPVADSGVYEQYF. Full variable domain (missing parts from reference TRBV5-1 and TRBJ2-7): KAGVTQTPRYLIKTRGQQVTLSCSPISGHRSVSWYQQTPGQGLQFLFEYFSETQRNKGNFPGRFSGRQFSNSRSEMNVSTLELGDSALYLCASSPVADSGVYEQYFGPGTRLTVT.